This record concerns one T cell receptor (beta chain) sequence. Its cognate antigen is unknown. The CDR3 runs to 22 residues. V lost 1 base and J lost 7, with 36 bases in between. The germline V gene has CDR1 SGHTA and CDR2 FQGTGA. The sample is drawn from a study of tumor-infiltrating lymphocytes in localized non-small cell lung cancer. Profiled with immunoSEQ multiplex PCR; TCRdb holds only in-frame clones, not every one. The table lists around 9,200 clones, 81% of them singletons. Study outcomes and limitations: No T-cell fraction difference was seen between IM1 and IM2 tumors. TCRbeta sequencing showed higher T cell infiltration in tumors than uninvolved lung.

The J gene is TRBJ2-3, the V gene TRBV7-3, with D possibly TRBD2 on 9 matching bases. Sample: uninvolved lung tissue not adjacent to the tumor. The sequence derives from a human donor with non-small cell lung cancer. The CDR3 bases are TGTGCCAGCAGCTTAAACGGGGAACAGGGGGGTGAAGCGGGAGGACTTTCAAATACGCAGTATTTT. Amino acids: CASSLNGEQGGEAGGLSNTQYF.